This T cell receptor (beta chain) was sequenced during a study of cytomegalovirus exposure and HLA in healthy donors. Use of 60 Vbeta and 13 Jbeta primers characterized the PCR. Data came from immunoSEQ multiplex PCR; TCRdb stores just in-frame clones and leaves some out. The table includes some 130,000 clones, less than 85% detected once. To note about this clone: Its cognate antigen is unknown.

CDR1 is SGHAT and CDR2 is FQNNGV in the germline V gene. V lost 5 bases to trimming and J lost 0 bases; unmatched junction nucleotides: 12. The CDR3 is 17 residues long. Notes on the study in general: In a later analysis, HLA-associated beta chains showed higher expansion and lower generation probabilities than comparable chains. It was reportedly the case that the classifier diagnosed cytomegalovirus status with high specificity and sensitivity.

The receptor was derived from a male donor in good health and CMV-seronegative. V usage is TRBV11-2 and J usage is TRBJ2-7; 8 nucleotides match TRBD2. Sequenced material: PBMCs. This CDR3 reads CASSLPSIAGTSYEQYF. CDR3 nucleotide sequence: TGTGCCAGCAGCCTACCTTCAATAGCGGGGACCTCCTACGAGCAGTACTTC.